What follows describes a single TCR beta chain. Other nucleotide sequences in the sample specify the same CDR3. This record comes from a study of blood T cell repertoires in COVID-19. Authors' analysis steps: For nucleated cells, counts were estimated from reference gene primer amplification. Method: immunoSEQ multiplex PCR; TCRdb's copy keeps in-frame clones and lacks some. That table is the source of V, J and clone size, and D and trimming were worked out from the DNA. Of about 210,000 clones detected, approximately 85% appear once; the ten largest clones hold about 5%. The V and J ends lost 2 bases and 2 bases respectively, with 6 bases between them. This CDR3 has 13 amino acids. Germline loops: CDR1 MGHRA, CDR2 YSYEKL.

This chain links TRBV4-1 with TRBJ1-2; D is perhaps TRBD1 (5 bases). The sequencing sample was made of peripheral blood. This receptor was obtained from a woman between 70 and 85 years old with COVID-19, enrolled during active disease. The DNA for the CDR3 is TGCGCCAGCAGCCAAACAGGAAACTATGGCTACACCTTC. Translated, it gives CASSQTGNYGYTF.